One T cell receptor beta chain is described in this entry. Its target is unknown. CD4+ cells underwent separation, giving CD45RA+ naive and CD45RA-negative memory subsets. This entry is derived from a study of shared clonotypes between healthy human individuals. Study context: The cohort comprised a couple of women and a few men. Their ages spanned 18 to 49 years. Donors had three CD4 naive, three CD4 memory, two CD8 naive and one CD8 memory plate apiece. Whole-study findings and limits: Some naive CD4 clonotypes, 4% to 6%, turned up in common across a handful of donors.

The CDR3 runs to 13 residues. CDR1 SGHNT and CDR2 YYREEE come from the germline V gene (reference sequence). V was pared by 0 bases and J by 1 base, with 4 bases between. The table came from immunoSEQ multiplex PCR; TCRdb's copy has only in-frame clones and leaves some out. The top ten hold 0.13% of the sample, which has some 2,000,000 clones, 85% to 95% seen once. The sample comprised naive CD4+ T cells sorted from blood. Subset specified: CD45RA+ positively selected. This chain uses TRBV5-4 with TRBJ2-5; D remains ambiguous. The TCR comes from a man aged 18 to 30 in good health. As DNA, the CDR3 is TGTGCCAGCAGCTTGGTTTTCCAAGAGACCCAGTACTTC. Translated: CASSLVFQETQYF.